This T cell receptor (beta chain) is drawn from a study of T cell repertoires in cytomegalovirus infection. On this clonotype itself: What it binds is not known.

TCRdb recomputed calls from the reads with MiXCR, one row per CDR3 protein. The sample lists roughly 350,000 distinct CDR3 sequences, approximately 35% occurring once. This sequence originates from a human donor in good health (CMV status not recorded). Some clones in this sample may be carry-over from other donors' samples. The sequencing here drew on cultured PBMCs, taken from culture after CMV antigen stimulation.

Here the CDR3 reads CASSSLESWTGSYGYTF. The CDR3 DNA sequence: TGTGCCAGCAGCTCTCTTGAGAGCTGGACTGGAAGTTATGGCTACACCTTC. The rearrangement joins TRBV7-2 to TRBJ1-2; the D is unclear. V shed 4 bases and J shed 5 bases, with 23 bases lying between them. The V gene's germline CDR1 is SGHTA and CDR2 FQGNSA. This CDR3 region has 17 residues.